This T cell receptor (beta chain) was sequenced during a study of blood T cells in healthy people across ages. The study, taken as a whole, reports: A greater number of naive CD4+ cells and higher diversity distinguished long-lived donors from aged donors.

Alongside a J-beta primer mix, a sample-barcoded 5' primer served in a second PCR lasting roughly 7 to 11 cycles. TCRdb reanalysed the 5' RACE reads using MiXCR and keeps one entry per CDR3 protein. Here the sample spans roughly 830,000 distinct CDR3 sequences, less than 80% being singletons. The CDR3 runs to 16 residues. V was shortened by 10 bases and J by 5 bases, with 24 bases between the two germline ends. A word on this clonotype: The antigen is unknown.

The sequence was obtained from a man in his thirties or forties in good health. Sequencing was performed on blood. The V and J genes are TRBV12-3 or TRBV12-4 and TRBJ2-1; no clear D gene. CDR3 DNA sequence: TGTGCCACCAGAATCGCGGACCTAGAATTAAACAATGAGCAGTTCTTC. Translated, it gives CATRIADLELNNEQFF.